The 22 T cell receptor beta chains reported below all come from one sample, sequenced in a study of Graves' ophthalmopathy and Graves' hyperthyroidism. Researchers took RNA transcripts and amplified TCR beta CDR3 regions from them. An initial RT-PCR round employing HTBI primers preceded a second-round multiplex PCR. TCRdb independently ran MiXCR on the multiplex PCR reads; one entry per CDR3 protein. This sample yields approximately 330,000 distinct CDR3 sequences, of which roughly 15% are seen a single time; 9% to 15% belongs to the top ten. The source material was peripheral blood. These receptors all come from an adult man with Graves' ophthalmopathy.

This clonotype occurred many times. The chain links TRBV2 to TRBJ1-1; D possibly corresponds to TRBD1 (5 bases). Germline CDR1 and CDR2: SNHLY and FYNNEI. This CDR3 is 16 amino acids long. Trimming stripped 7 bases from V and 5 bases from J, with 23 bases between. CDR3 residues: CASMGGGDAGLTEAFF. The CDR3 nucleotides read TGTGCCAGCATGGGGGGAGGAGACGCCGGCCTAACTGAAGCTTTCTTT.

This clonotype showed up many times. The chain joins TRBV29-1 to TRBJ1-2; no firm D call. Trimming cost V 4 bases and J 4 bases, with 13 bases left between them. CDR1 and CDR2 (germline): SQVTM, ANQGSEA. There are 13 residues in the CDR3. This CDR3 reads CSVGANQFYGYTF. The CDR3 DNA is TGCAGCGTTGGTGCAAACCAATTCTATGGCTACACCTTC.

The sample holds many counts of this clonotype. V usage is TRBV6-2 or TRBV6-3 and J usage is TRBJ1-1; the D is unclear. The CDR3 loop spans 16 amino acids. The germline CDR1 and CDR2 sequences are MNHEY and SVGEGT. V lost 2 bases to trimming and J lost 0 bases, with 13 bases between them. The CDR3 DNA reads TGTGCCAGCAGTTACCCGACCCACGGTCTGAACACTGAAGCTTTCTTT. Translating it yields CASSYPTHGLNTEAFF.

This clonotype was counted at least ten times. This chain uses TRBV2 with TRBJ1-2, with 8 bases identical to TRBD1. The ends lost 6 bases at V and 6 bases at J; junction bases unmatched: 6. CDR1 is SNHLY, CDR2 FYNNEI, per germline. The CDR3 sequence is 13 residues long. CDR3 DNA: TGTGCCAGCAGCGCAACGACAGGGGATGGCTACACCTTC. Its translation: CASSATTGDGYTF. The full variable domain, rest sourced from reference TRBV2 and TRBJ1-2, is EPEVTQTPSHQVTQMGQEVILRCVPISNHLYFYWYRQILGQKVEFLVSFYNNEISEKSEIFDDQFSVERPDGSNFTLKIRSTKLEDSAMYFCASSATTGDGYTFGSGTRLTVV.

In this sample, this clonotype turned up many times. The CDR3 protein is CASSLHRSSLHF. CDR3 nucleotides: TGTGCCAGCAGTTTACACAGGTCAAGCCTCCACTTT. The chain carries TRBV27 and TRBJ1-6, with D possibly matching TRBD1 (5 bases). V dropped 2 bases and J dropped 15 bases, with 11 bases sitting between them. The CDR3 covers 12 residues. The germline V gene encodes CDR1 MNHEY and CDR2 SMNVEV (reference sequence).

The chain is built from TRBV15 and TRBJ2-5, with 7 bases matching TRBD2. CDR1 is LNHNV and CDR2 is YYDKDF in the germline V gene (reference sequence). The CDR3 is made up of 14 amino acids. The V gene end was trimmed by 3 bases and the J gene end by 4 bases; junction bases not matched to a gene: 5. The CDR3 nucleotides read TGTGCCACCAGCAGGGGGGGGGGAGGAGAGACCCAGTACTTC. This gives the protein CATSRGGGGETQYF.

This clonotype was seen many times. The V call is TRBV3-1, the J call TRBJ1-2, with D perhaps TRBD1 (5 bases). Per germline, CDR1 LGHDT and CDR2 YNNKEL (reference sequence). The ends were cut back, 7 bases at V and 7 bases at J, with 13 bases in the middle. There are 12 residues in the CDR3. In DNA form, the CDR3 reads TGTGCCAGCAACCGGGGGGAAGGTGGCTACACCTTC. Translating gives CASNRGEGGYTF.

The CDR3 region is CASSFSSQRQETQYF. The CDR3 DNA reads as TGCGCCAGCAGCTTTTCAAGTCAACGACAAGAGACCCAGTACTTC. V usage is TRBV5-1 and J usage is TRBJ2-5; D uncertain. Germline-derived CDR1 and CDR2 are SGHRS and YFSETQ. The germline V and J ends were trimmed by 2 bases and 2 bases, with 13 bases remaining between them. The CDR3 covers 15 residues.

The table lists this clonotype with many counts. The rearrangement joins TRBV5-1 to TRBJ2-7; D call uncertain. This CDR3 is 15 amino acids long. Per germline, CDR1 SGHRS and CDR2 YFSETQ. The V gene lost 3 bases and the J gene lost 3 bases, with 16 bases spanning the gap. CDR3 coding DNA: TGCGCCAGCAGCTCACGCTTCCCTCAAGACTACGAGCAGTACTTC. Protein: CASSSRFPQDYEQYF.

This clonotype was seen many times. For the CDR3, the DNA is TGTGCCAGCTCACCAGGGAACAACTATGGCTACACCTTC. Residues: CASSPGNNYGYTF. The J gene is TRBJ1-2, the V gene TRBV18, with no clear D. Germline values: CDR1 KGHSH, CDR2 LQKENI. The CDR3 is 13 amino acids. The ends were cut back, 2 bases at V and 2 bases at J, with 6 bases in the middle.

This clonotype was counted ten times or more. V gene TRBV20-1 combines with J gene TRBJ2-7, with D maybe TRBD1 (5 bases). CDR3 length: 13 amino acids. Per the germline V gene, CDR1 is DFQATT and CDR2 is SNEGSKA (reference sequence). Trimming stripped 4 bases from V and 6 bases from J, with 16 bases between. The CDR3 DNA is TGCAGTGCTACGACAGATGCCTTAGGCGAGCAGTACTTC. It specifies CSATTDALGEQYF.

This clonotype occurred many times. The gene calls are TRBV7-2 and TRBJ2-7, with D hard to call. V shed 2 bases and J shed 5 bases, with 10 bases lying between them. In germline, CDR1 is SGHTA, CDR2 FQGNSA. The CDR3 contains 13 residues. CDR3 coding DNA: TGTGCCAGCAGCTTAAGTCCCGAGGACGAGCAGTACTTC. It specifies CASSLSPEDEQYF.

This clonotype was seen at least ten times. The V gene is TRBV6-5, the J gene TRBJ2-5, with D possibly matching TRBD2 (5 bases). The CDR3 contains 15 residues. Between the trimmed V and J ends, which lost 6 bases and 2 bases, there was a span of 16 bases. Germline lookup yields CDR1 MNHEY and CDR2 SVGAGI. This CDR3 is CASSAGFRGQETQYF. The CDR3 bases are TGTGCCAGCAGCGCCGGGTTCCGGGGACAAGAGACCCAGTACTTC.

This chain connects TRBV6-5 to TRBJ2-5, with D perhaps TRBD1 (6 bases). V lost 0 bases and J 0 bases, leaving 11 bases between the germline ends. CDR1 MNHEY and CDR2 SVGAGI come from the germline V gene. The CDR3 length is 16 residues. CDR3 in DNA: TGTGCCAGCAGTTACTCGTTGGACAGTTACCAAGAGACCCAGTACTTC. This codes for CASSYSLDSYQETQYF.

In this sample, this clonotype turned up many times. The gene calls are TRBV6-1 and TRBJ1-1; no clear D gene. This CDR3 region has 13 residues. Germline V CDR1 and CDR2: MNHNS, SASEGT. Trimming pared 5 bases from V and 3 bases from J, leaving 10 bases between. CDR3 DNA: TGTGCCAGCAGTCGGATAAGATACACTGAAGCTTTCTTT. Amino acids: CASSRIRYTEAFF.

This clonotype was observed many times. The chain joins TRBV3-1 to TRBJ2-5; D may be TRBD1 or TRBD2 (6 bases each). In germline, CDR1 is LGHDT, CDR2 YNNKEL (reference sequence). The CDR3 loop spans 17 amino acids. V gave up 0 bases and J gave up 7 bases, with 21 bases separating them. The CDR3 here is CASSQDTRTVRRGTQYF. The DNA of the CDR3 is TGTGCCAGCAGCCAAGATACCCGGACAGTTCGGCGGGGGACCCAGTACTTC.

In this sample, this clonotype turned up many times. This rearrangement joins TRBV3-1 to TRBJ1-1; no definite D call. The CDR3 covers 12 residues. V was pared by 0 bases and J by 5 bases, with 4 bases between. Germline V gene lookup returns CDR1 LGHDT and CDR2 YNNKEL (reference sequence). The CDR3 bases are TGTGCCAGCAGCCAAGATTGGACTGAAGCTTTCTTT. It codes for CASSQDWTEAFF. Full variable domain (remainder filled in from reference TRBV3-1 and TRBJ1-1): DTAVSQTPKYLVTQMGNDKSIKCEQNLGHDTMYWYKQDSKKFLKIMFSYNNKELIINETVPNRFSPKSPDKAHLNLHINSLELGDSAVYFCASSQDWTEAFFGQGTRLTVV.

This clonotype was observed at least ten times. The genes are TRBV27 and TRBJ1-5; 9 bases fit TRBD1. V shed 6 bases and J 10 bases; nucleotides not matched to a gene: 10. CDR1 is MNHEY and CDR2 is SMNVEV in the germline V gene (reference sequence). The CDR3 totals 14 residues. Here the CDR3 DNA reads TGTGCCAGCAGCTCCGGGACAGGGCTTGGTCCCCAGCATTTT. It encodes CASSSGTGLGPQHF.

This clonotype has at least ten counts. CDR3 sequence reads: CSARRLGPTGELFF. The DNA for the CDR3 is TGCAGTGCTAGACGGCTCGGTCCAACCGGGGAGCTGTTTTTT. The chain joins TRBV20-1 to TRBJ2-2; unclear D gene. Looked up from germline, CDR1 is DFQATT and CDR2 is SNEGSKA (reference sequence). V gave up 2 bases and J gave up 5 bases, with 12 bases separating them. The CDR3 runs 14 residues.

This clonotype was seen only once. The V gene is TRBV6-2 or TRBV6-3, the J gene TRBJ2-5; 11 nucleotides align to TRBD2. The CDR3 runs 16 residues. CDR1 MNHEY and CDR2 SVGEGT come from the germline V gene. The junction had 7 bases not matched to a gene; V was cut back by 6 bases and J by 1 base. CDR3 sequence (DNA): TGTGCCAGCAGCCGCCGACTAGCGGGGATCCAAGAGACCCAGTACTTC. Translating gives CASSRRLAGIQETQYF.

This clonotype was seen repeatedly, ten times or more. The J gene is TRBJ2-5, the V gene TRBV28; 11 nucleotides agree with TRBD2. In germline, CDR1 is MDHEN, CDR2 SYDVKM. This CDR3 contains 15 residues. V lost 7 bases and J lost 5; bases outside the gene matches: 9. In nucleotides, the CDR3 is TGTGCCAGCACCTCGCTAGCGGGGGGTTTGGAGACCCAGTACTTC. Translated: CASTSLAGGLETQYF.

This clonotype was detected ten times or more. The chain uses TRBV2 and TRBJ1-2, with no clear D. This CDR3 contains 14 residues. The V and J ends lost 4 bases and 5 bases respectively, with 14 bases between them. Germline values: CDR1 SNHLY, CDR2 FYNNEI. The CDR3 DNA reads TGTGCCAGCAGTGTTCAGGAGAACACTTATGGCTACACCTTC. Amino acids: CASSVQENTYGYTF.